These 29 T cell receptor beta chains originate from one sample sequenced in a study of Graves' ophthalmopathy and Graves' hyperthyroidism (dated by TCRdb to the late 2010s). TCRdb names Illumina HiSeq 2000 as the instrument used. For repertoire sequencing, TCR beta CDR3 regions were amplified from RNA transcripts. The first round of RT-PCR was done with HTBI primers and the Qiagen OneStep RT-PCR kit, and was followed by a second round of multiplex PCR, then size selection and purification. Starting from the raw public reads, TCRdb applied fastp trimming at Q25, assembled clones with MiXCR and retained in-frame beta chains. Each CDR3 protein appears once, grouped with its most common genes and DNA. The sample table holds roughly 1.1 million distinct CDR3 sequences, of which about two fifths were seen once. Jointly, the top ten make up over 8.5% of the sample. Sequencing was performed on peripheral blood or thyroid tissue (not recorded which). All receptors derive from an adult man with Graves' hyperthyroidism.

This clonotype occurred many times. This chain links TRBV7-8 with TRBJ2-5; D possibly corresponds to TRBD2 (6 bases). This CDR3 has 14 amino acids. V shed 3 bases and J shed 5 bases, with 13 bases lying between them. Germline V gives CDR1 SGHVS, CDR2 FQNEAQ. The CDR3 is CASSFQAGQETQYF. CDR3 nucleotides: TGTGCCAGCAGCTTCCAAGCGGGTCAGGAGACCCAGTACTTC. Using reference TRBV7-8 and TRBJ2-5 for the parts outside the CDR3, the full variable domain is GAGVSQSPRYKVAKRGQDVALRCDPISGHVSLFWYQQALGQGPEFLTYFQNEAQLDKSGLPSDRFFAERPEGSVSTLKIQRTQQEDSAVYLCASSFQAGQETQYFGPGTRLLVL.

The chain combines TRBV5-1 with TRBJ1-1; TRBD1 might be the D (6 bases). In germline, CDR1 is SGHRS, CDR2 YFSETQ. V was shortened by 4 bases and J by 0 bases, with 13 bases between the two germline ends. CDR3 length equals 15 residues. Here the CDR3 reads CASSPWTEMNTEAFF. CDR3 nucleotide sequence: TGCGCCAGCAGCCCATGGACAGAAATGAACACTGAAGCTTTCTTT.

V usage is TRBV2 and J usage is TRBJ2-2, with D unclear. V was cut by 8 bases and J by 4 bases, with 11 bases left in between. The CDR3 contains 13 residues. The germline gives CDR1 SNHLY, CDR2 FYNNEI. CDR3 sequence reads: CASRFSGTGELFF. DNA of the CDR3: TGTGCCAGCCGTTTCTCAGGCACCGGGGAGCTGTTTTTT.

The table lists this clonotype with many counts. The chain employs TRBV20-1 and TRBJ2-7; the match to TRBD1 covers 10 bases. The CDR3 has 14 residues. J gave up 4 bases and V 0 bases, and 3 bases lay outside the gene matches. The germline CDR1 and CDR2 sequences are DFQATT and SNEGSKA (reference sequence). CDR3 sequence: CSAREWTGGYEQYF. CDR3 coding DNA: TGCAGTGCTAGAGAGTGGACAGGGGGATACGAGCAGTACTTC.

The V call is TRBV25-1, the J call TRBJ2-2; 14 bases line up with TRBD2. Trimming cost V 6 bases and J 4 bases; bases outside gene matches: 4. The CDR3 has 16 amino acids. Looked up from germline, CDR1 is MGHDK and CDR2 is SYGVNS. The CDR3 DNA is TGTGCCAGCAGGGGGACTAGCGGGGGAGGCACCGGGGAGCTGTTTTTT. Its protein product is CASRGTSGGGTGELFF.

Many counts were recorded for this clonotype. This CDR3 reads CASSQDRVIIYEQYF. The CDR3 region has the DNA TGCGCCAGCAGCCAAGACAGGGTCATAATCTACGAGCAGTACTTC. The chain has TRBV4-3 and TRBJ2-7, with D possibly matching TRBD1 (5 bases). CDR3 length: 15 residues. The germline gives CDR1 LGHNA, CDR2 YSLEER. V shed 0 bases and J shed 3 bases, with 12 bases lying between them.

This clonotype has a handful of counts. This chain links TRBV4-3 with TRBJ2-7, with 14 bases fitting TRBD2. The CDR3 contains 16 residues. Germline V CDR1 and CDR2: LGHNA, YSLEER. J gave up 2 bases and V 4 bases, and 4 bases lay outside the gene matches. This CDR3 reads CASSRTTSGRAYEQYF. CDR3 nucleotide sequence: TGCGCCAGCAGCCGAACGACTAGCGGGAGGGCCTACGAGCAGTACTTC.

The V gene is TRBV20-1, the J gene TRBJ1-5; 11 bases fit TRBD1. The junction had 5 bases not matched to a gene; V was cut back by 7 bases and J by 6 bases. Germline V gene sequence: CDR1 DFQATT, CDR2 SNEGSKA (reference sequence). The CDR3 is 13 residues long. The CDR3 coding sequence is TGCAGTGTGCGGGACAGGGGGTCTCAGCCCCAGCATTTT. Amino acids: CSVRDRGSQPQHF.

This clonotype was counted once. V is TRBV9 and J is TRBJ1-1; 7 bases align to TRBD1. V shed 4 bases and J 10 bases; nucleotides not matched to a gene: 10. The CDR3 is 13 residues long. Germline CDR1 and CDR2: SGDLS and YYNGEE. CDR3 in DNA: TGTGCCAGCAGCCCCGGGACAGTGCGAGGAGCTTTCTTT. Its translation: CASSPGTVRGAFF. Full variable domain (outside the CDR3, taken from reference TRBV9 and TRBJ1-1): DSGVTQTPKHLITATGQRVTLRCSPRSGDLSVYWYQQSLDQGLQFLIQYYNGEERAKGNILERFSAQQFPDLHSELNLSSLELGDSALYFCASSPGTVRGAFFGQGTRLTVV.

J is TRBJ2-7 and V is TRBV7-9, with 13 bases that match TRBD2. Germline V CDR1 and CDR2: SEHNR, FQNEAQ (reference sequence). The CDR3 is 14 amino acids. The junction had 4 bases not matched to a gene; V was cut back by 5 bases and J by 6 bases. The CDR3 DNA is TGTGCCAGCAGCCGCCGACTAGCGGGAGGCGAGCAGTACTTC. It encodes CASSRRLAGGEQYF.

Ten or more counts support this clonotype. V gene TRBV20-1 combines with J gene TRBJ1-5; D gene uncertain. CDR3 length: 15 residues. V shed 4 bases and J shed 0 bases, with 13 bases lying between them. Germline V gene lookup returns CDR1 DFQATT and CDR2 SNEGSKA (reference sequence). CDR3 amino acids: CSATPGGNSNQPQHF. The CDR3 DNA is TGCAGTGCTACCCCCGGAGGGAATAGCAATCAGCCCCAGCATTTT.

This clonotype was observed a handful of times. V usage is TRBV5-1 and J usage is TRBJ1-6; D remains ambiguous. The CDR3 has 13 residues. Germline V gives CDR1 SGHRS, CDR2 YFSETQ. V was clipped by 7 bases and J by 3 bases, with 8 bases between them. In nucleotides, the CDR3 is TGCGCCAGCCCGCCGGACTATAATTCACCCCTCCACTTT. Amino acids: CASPPDYNSPLHF.

This chain uses TRBV25-1 with TRBJ1-4, with D possibly matching TRBD1 (5 bases). Trimming cost V 2 bases and J 6 bases, with 10 bases left between them. CDR1 MGHDK and CDR2 SYGVNS come from the germline V gene. The CDR3 totals 14 residues. CDR3 residues: CASSEPTAYEKLFF. CDR3 in DNA: TGTGCCAGCAGTGAACCGACAGCGTATGAAAAACTGTTTTTT.

This rearrangement joins TRBV2 to TRBJ1-2, with D hard to call. CDR3 size: 14 residues. V shed 4 bases and J shed 4 bases, with 13 bases lying between them. CDR1 is SNHLY, CDR2 FYNNEI, per germline. For the CDR3, the DNA is TGTGCCAGCAGTGCTAGAGCGACTGCCTATGGCTACACCTTC. It yields the protein CASSARATAYGYTF.

V gene TRBV10-2 combines with J gene TRBJ2-7, with D perhaps given as TRBD1 or TRBD2 (5 bases each). Trimming removed 5 bases from V and 1 base from J, with 18 bases in between. The CDR3 contains 16 residues. Germline V CDR1 and CDR2: WSHSY, SAAADI. The DNA of the CDR3 is TGCGCCAGCAGTTACTCGCCGTGGGACCGGTCCTACGAGCAGTACTTC. Translating it yields CASSYSPWDRSYEQYF.

In its sample, this clonotype was seen many times. The rearrangement links TRBV7-8 to TRBJ2-7, with a weak D call TRBD1 (5 bases). In germline, CDR1 is SGHVS, CDR2 FQNEAQ. V was shortened by 3 bases and J by 3 bases, with 12 bases between the two germline ends. The CDR3 contains 14 residues. DNA for the CDR3: TGTGCCAGCAGCTTCGACAGAAAACTCTACGAGCAGTACTTC. As protein: CASSFDRKLYEQYF. The full variable domain, rest sourced from reference TRBV7-8 and TRBJ2-7, is GAGVSQSPRYKVAKRGQDVALRCDPISGHVSLFWYQQALGQGPEFLTYFQNEAQLDKSGLPSDRFFAERPEGSVSTLKIQRTQQEDSAVYLCASSFDRKLYEQYFGPGTRLTVT.

The chain employs TRBV5-8 and TRBJ2-2, with no clear D. Trimming cost V 1 base and J 1 base, with 8 bases left between them. The germline V gene encodes CDR1 SGHTS and CDR2 YDEGEE. The CDR3 extends over 15 amino acids. CDR3 in amino acids: CASSLLMGNTGELFF. The CDR3 DNA reads TGTGCCAGCAGCTTGTTGATGGGGAACACCGGGGAGCTGTTTTTT.

This chain uses TRBV15 with TRBJ2-2; 9 bases match TRBD1. V lost 0 bases and J lost 3; bases outside the gene matches: 14. CDR3 length: 20 residues. CDR1 and CDR2 (germline): LNHNV, YYDKDF (reference sequence). The CDR3 region is CATSRDRWTGDREDTGELFF. CDR3 bases: TGTGCCACCAGCAGAGATCGATGGACAGGGGATCGAGAGGACACCGGGGAGCTGTTTTTT.

This clonotype has ten or more counts. The V call is TRBV11-2, the J call TRBJ1-1; unclear D gene. V was clipped by 5 bases and J by 2 bases, with 9 bases between them. Germline lookup yields CDR1 SGHAT and CDR2 FQNNGV. The CDR3 is 13 residues long. The CDR3, as DNA: TGTGCCAGCAGCAAACAGAGAAACACTGAAGCTTTCTTT. Its translation is CASSKQRNTEAFF.

This chain uses TRBV20-1 with TRBJ2-5, with D perhaps assigned TRBD1 or TRBD2 (6 bases each). TRBJ2-1 explains the end of the DNA better; the J call may be wrong. The CDR3 is 13 amino acids. CDR1 and CDR2 from the germline V gene are DFQATT and SNEGSKA (reference sequence). The DNA of the CDR3 is TGCAGTGCTAGAGATTGGGGGGCGGAGGAGCAGTTCTTC. It is translated as CSARDWGAEEQFF.

This chain's CDR3 is CASSTRFGVRGHGELFF. The CDR3 nucleotides read TGTGCCAGCAGCACGCGATTTGGTGTCAGGGGGCATGGGGAGCTGTTTTTT. The chain is built from TRBV7-8 and TRBJ2-2; 8 nucleotides match TRBD1. With V trimmed by 5 bases and J by 8 bases, 16 bases remained unmatched. CDR3 length: 17 amino acids. Looked up from germline, CDR1 is SGHVS and CDR2 is FQNEAQ.

This clonotype was seen only a few times. The J gene is TRBJ2-5, the V gene TRBV4-1; possibly TRBD2 for D (7 bases). Trimming removed 5 bases at V and 5 bases at J, with 18 bases between. Per germline, CDR1 MGHRA and CDR2 YSYEKL. The CDR3 runs to 15 residues. The DNA of the CDR3 is TGCGCCAGCAGCGACACAGAGAGGGGGGGGGAGACCCAGTACTTC. This gives the protein CASSDTERGGETQYF.

The table lists this clonotype with a few counts. Written as DNA, the CDR3 is TGTGCCAGCAGCTTAGGACCAGGGAGGGGGCGAGGTGAAAAACTGTTTTTT. Protein sequence: CASSLGPGRGRGEKLFF. This chain uses TRBV11-2 with TRBJ1-4, with 7 bases aligning to TRBD1. CDR3 length: 17 amino acids. V lost 1 base and J lost 7; bases outside the gene matches: 12. CDR1 is SGHAT, CDR2 FQNNGV, per germline.

This clonotype appeared a few times. The chain links TRBV2 to TRBJ2-6, with D perhaps TRBD2 (6 bases). In germline, CDR1 is SNHLY, CDR2 FYNNEI. The CDR3 loop spans 14 amino acids. V lost 5 bases to trimming and J lost 9 bases, with 14 bases between them. The CDR3 coding sequence is TGTGCCAGCAGTTCATCGGGAGTCAACAACGTCCTGACTTTC. It translates to CASSSSGVNNVLTF.

In this sample, this clonotype turned up a few times. This likely comes from a read error, as the CDR3 has no conserved phenylalanine or tryptophan at its end. It is unclear where the CDR3 begins or ends on the DNA, so no DNA is shown, and the CDR3 is as TCRdb lists it. The chain recombines TRBV19 with TRBJ1-1. The CDR3 extends over 10 residues, inclusive of both ends. CDR1 and CDR2 (germline): LNHDA, SQIVND (reference sequence). This CDR3 reads CASSSDSAFV.

The V gene is TRBV10-3, the J gene TRBJ1-2; maybe TRBD1 (5 bases). Germline CDR1 reads ENHRY; CDR2 reads SYGVKD. The V and J ends lost 3 bases and 6 bases respectively, with 11 bases between them. CDR3 length equals 13 residues. The chain's CDR3 is CAISDRAGNGYTF. For the CDR3, the DNA is TGTGCCATCAGTGACAGGGCCGGGAATGGCTACACCTTC.

The chain couples TRBV12-3 or TRBV12-4 to TRBJ2-7; the match to TRBD2 covers 9 bases. This CDR3 comprises 16 residues. V lost 3 bases, J lost 2 bases, and 8 bases stayed unmatched. CDR3 amino acids: CASSFLGLAGPYEQYF. The CDR3 coding sequence is TGTGCCAGCAGTTTTTTGGGGCTAGCGGGACCCTACGAGCAGTACTTC.

This clonotype was observed at least ten times. The chain uses TRBV13 and TRBJ1-2, with 10 nucleotides matching TRBD1. The CDR3 is 13 amino acids. Per germline, CDR1 PRHDT and CDR2 FYEKMQ (reference sequence). The V and J ends lost 5 bases and 8 bases, in that order; junction bases with no gene match: 5. The CDR3 region is CASSERTGGGYTF. Here the CDR3 DNA reads TGTGCCAGCAGCGAGCGGACAGGGGGAGGCTACACCTTC.

This clonotype was seen many times. This chain links TRBV29-1 with TRBJ1-5; D possibly corresponds to TRBD1 (6 bases). The CDR3 is made up of 14 amino acids. Germline V lookup: CDR1 SQVTM, CDR2 ANQGSEA. V was clipped by 4 bases and J by 2 bases, with 12 bases between them. CDR3 sequence (DNA): TGCAGCGTTGGGGGAAAGGGGGGCAATCAGCCCCAGCATTTT. Protein sequence: CSVGGKGGNQPQHF.